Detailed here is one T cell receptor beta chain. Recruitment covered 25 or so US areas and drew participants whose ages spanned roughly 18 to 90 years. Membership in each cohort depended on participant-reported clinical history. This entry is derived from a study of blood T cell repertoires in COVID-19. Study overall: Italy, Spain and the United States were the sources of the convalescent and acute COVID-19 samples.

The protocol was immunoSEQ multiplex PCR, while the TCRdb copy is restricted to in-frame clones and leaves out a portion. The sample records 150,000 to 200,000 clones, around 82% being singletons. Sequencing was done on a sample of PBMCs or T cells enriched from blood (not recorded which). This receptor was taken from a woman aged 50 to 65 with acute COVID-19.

The CDR3 region is CASSPLRGARGLSYGYTF. The CDR3 DNA reads TGTGCCAGCAGCCCCCTTCGAGGGGCCAGGGGTCTAAGCTATGGCTACACCTTC. The V gene is TRBV3-1 (or the pseudogene TRBV3-2), the J gene TRBJ1-2; a weak D match, TRBD1 (6 bases). This CDR3 region has 18 residues. Trimming removed 4 bases at V and 4 bases at J, with 25 bases between. From germline, CDR1 is LGHDT and CDR2 YNNKEL (reference sequence).